This is a list of T cell receptor beta chains from one sample in a study of CD8 T cells in Susac syndrome. TCRdb redid the calling of the immunoSEQ multiplex PCR reads with MiXCR, one entry per CDR3 protein. The sample includes 200,000 or so distinct CDR3 sequences, 90% to 95% of them seen just once. Sequencing was done on a sample of CD4+ T cells from PBMCs. These receptors originate from a human donor with multiple sclerosis. CDR3s include the opening cysteine and the closing phenylalanine or tryptophan. Fields, in order: D gene, CDR3 length, V gene, clone size, J gene, CDR3 DNA, CDR3 protein. The D gene is left open where the match is weak. Not every row has a clone size; where given, it reads once, few, many or a size class.

>.|14|TRBV9|.|TRBJ2-3
TGTGCCAGCAGCGCGGGGGCGGTCGTAGATACGCAGTATTTT
CASSAGAVVDTQYF
>TRBD1|15|TRBV3-1|.|TRBJ1-2
TGTGCCAGCAGCCGCGGGACAGGAGTTAACTATGGCTACACCTTC
CASSRGTGVNYGYTF
>.|13|TRBV27|.|TRBJ2-7
TGTGCCAGCAGTTTACACTCCCCCTACGAGCAGTACTTC
CASSLHSPYEQYF
>TRBD1|14|TRBV30|.|TRBJ1-2
TGTGCCTGGAGTCCGGGACAGGGGGCCTATGGCTACACCTTC
CAWSPGQGAYGYTF
>.|13|TRBV30|few|TRBJ1-5
TGTGCCTGGAGTCAAGGTTCCAATCAGCCCCAGCATTTT
CAWSQGSNQPQHF
>.|14|TRBV30|.|TRBJ2-6
TGTGCCTGGAGTGCCGATGCGGGGGCCAACGTCCTGACTTTC
CAWSADAGANVLTF
>.|13|TRBV19|.|TRBJ1-5
TGTGCCAGTAGTATGTCACACAATCAGCCCCAGCATTTT
CASSMSHNQPQHF
>.|15|TRBV19|.|TRBJ2-2
TGTGCCAGTTCCGACACCCCAGGGGCTACCGGGGAGCTGTTTTTT
CASSDTPGATGELFF
>TRBD2|14|TRBV9|.|TRBJ2-5
TGTGCCAGCAGCGTAAGAGCGGGAGCGGAGACCCAGTACTTC
CASSVRAGAETQYF
>.|11|TRBV9|.|TRBJ2-7
TGTGCCAGCAGCGGTGGGGGCGAGCAGTACTTC
CASSGGGEQYF
>.|16|TRBV7-2|.|TRBJ2-1
TGTGCCAGCAGCGCCGGGACCGCTGGCTCCTACAATGAGCAGTTCTTC
CASSAGTAGSYNEQFF
>.|14|TRBV30|.|TRBJ1-5
TGTGCCTGGAGTGTAAATGGTGTTCGTCAGCCCCAGCATTTT
CAWSVNGVRQPQHF
>.|13|TRBV20-1|once|TRBJ2-1
TGCAGTGGCCTTGTATTGCCCTACAATGAGCAGTTCTTC
CSGLVLPYNEQFF
>.|14|TRBV14|.|TRBJ2-2
TGTGCCAGCAGCCTGACGACAGGAGGCGGGGAGCTGTTTTTT
CASSLTTGGGELFF
>TRBD2|17|TRBV24-1|.|TRBJ2-1
TGTGCCACCAGTGACCCCTCGGGGGGAGTCTCCTACAATGAGCAGTTCTTC
CATSDPSGGVSYNEQFF
>.|13|TRBV2|.|TRBJ2-7
TGTGCCAGCAGTGGATCACCGAGGGCCGAGCAGTACTTC
CASSGSPRAEQYF
>TRBD1|14|TRBV29-1|.|TRBJ1-2
TGCAGCGTTGAAGATATTGGGACAGGATATGGCTACACCTTC
CSVEDIGTGYGYTF
>.|14|TRBV29-1|.|TRBJ2-1
TGCAGCGTTGACGCTCGGGACGGATACAATGAGCAGTTCTTC
CSVDARDGYNEQFF
>TRBD1|14|TRBV20-1|.|TRBJ1-5
TGCAGTGCATCGGGACAGCTAAAGGATCAGCCCCAGCATTTT
CSASGQLKDQPQHF
>.|14|TRBV21-1|.|TRBJ2-5
TGTGCCAGCGAAGTCGGGGGGTTGCAAGAGACCCAGTACTTC
CASEVGGLQETQYF
>.|10|TRBV21-1|.|TRBJ2-7
TGTGCCAGCGGGGGCGAGGAGCAGTACTTC
CASGGEEQYF
>.|12|TRBV30|.|TRBJ2-7
TGTGCCTGGAGTCCGACCGACTACGAGCAGTACTTC
CAWSPTDYEQYF
>.|18|TRBV18|.|TRBJ2-6
TGTGCCAGCTCACCCATTGAACAGCCCCTCGCCGGGGCCAACGTCCTGACTTTC
CASSPIEQPLAGANVLTF
>.|14|TRBV20-1|.|TRBJ1-5
TGCAGTGCTAGAAAGGGACCTCGGGATCAGCCCCAGCATTTT
CSARKGPRDQPQHF
>.|13|TRBV30|.|TRBJ2-7
TGTGCCTGGACCATGAGCGCTACCTACGAGCAGTACTTC
CAWTMSATYEQYF
>TRBD2|15|TRBV5-1|.|TRBJ2-1
TGCGCCAGCAGCTTGGGCGGGAGTCCTATCAATGAGCAGTTCTTC
CASSLGGSPINEQFF
>.|12|TRBV24-1|.|TRBJ1-5
TGTGCCACCAGTGGTGTTAATCAGCCCCAGCATTTT
CATSGVNQPQHF
>.|18|TRBV30|.|TRBJ2-2
TGTGCCTGGAGTGTAGGGCGGAGGACGACGCAACTGACCGGGGAGCTGTTTTTT
CAWSVGRRTTQLTGELFF
>.|14|TRBV20-1|.|TRBJ2-1
TGCAGTGCTAGTACGGGAGCGTCCTACAATGAGCAGTTCTTC
CSASTGASYNEQFF
>.|13|TRBV25-1|.|TRBJ2-3
TGTGCCAGCAGGCAGACTGGCACAGATACGCAGTATTTT
CASRQTGTDTQYF
>TRBD1|14|TRBV7-2|.|TRBJ1-5
TGTGCCAGCAGCTTAGTTACAGGGGGACACCCCCAGCATTTT
CASSLVTGGHPQHF
>.|16|TRBV20-1|.|TRBJ2-1
TGCAGTGCGACAGACGGGGCGACGAGCTCCTACAATGAGCAGTTCTTC
CSATDGATSSYNEQFF
>.|13|TRBV24-1|.|TRBJ1-5
TGTGCCACCAGTGGCGGACTCAATCAGCCCCAGCATTTT
CATSGGLNQPQHF
>.|13|TRBV7-8|.|TRBJ2-1
TGTGCCAGCAGCTTCGGGCCGACTAATGAGCAGTTCTTC
CASSFGPTNEQFF
>TRBD1|14|TRBV5-1|.|TRBJ2-1
TGCGCCAGCAGCGTACAGGGGAGATACAATGAGCAGTTCTTC
CASSVQGRYNEQFF
>TRBD1|13|TRBV20-1|.|TRBJ1-1
TGCAGTGCTAGACCCAGGGGGATGGCTGAAGCTTTCTTT
CSARPRGMAEAFF
>.|12|TRBV29-1|.|TRBJ1-5
TGCAGCGTCCGAGAGATGGACCAGCCCCAGCATTTT
CSVREMDQPQHF
>.|13|TRBV30|.|TRBJ2-5
TGTGCCTGGAGTGGCTTCTCCCAAGAGACCCAGTACTTC
CAWSGFSQETQYF
>.|12|TRBV29-1|.|TRBJ2-5
TGCAGCGCCCGACTTGGGGGCGAGACCCAGTACTTC
CSARLGGETQYF
>.|10|TRBV30|once|TRBJ1-1
TGTGCAGTGAGGTATGTTGAAGCTTTCTTT
CAVRYVEAFF
>.|15|TRBV6-2/TRBV6-3|.|TRBJ2-6
TGTGCCAGCAGTTCCTCAGGGGCTGGGGCCAACGTCCTGACTTTC
CASSSSGAGANVLTF
>.|13|TRBV5-1|.|TRBJ1-2
TGCGCCAGCGGACGAGGGGACGACTATGGCTACACCTTC
CASGRGDDYGYTF
>TRBD1|17|TRBV29-1|.|TRBJ1-2
TGCAGCGTTGAAGAACTAGGGACAGGGTTTGGGAACTATGGCTACACCTTC
CSVEELGTGFGNYGYTF
>.|15|TRBV27|.|TRBJ2-7
TGTGCCAGCACCCAAAGGGCGGAAAGCTCCTACGAGCAGTACTTC
CASTQRAESSYEQYF
>TRBD2|17|TRBV29-1|.|TRBJ2-7
TGCAGCGTTGGGCCCAACTTACTAGCGGGGAACTCCTACGAGCAGTACTTC
CSVGPNLLAGNSYEQYF
>.|14|TRBV5-4|.|TRBJ2-5
TGTGCCAGCAGCTTGCATATAGCAATCGAGACCCAGTACTTC
CASSLHIAIETQYF
>.|13|TRBV20-1|.|TRBJ1-1
TGCAGTGCTAGCCCGGGGGTGAACACTGAAGCTTTCTTT
CSASPGVNTEAFF
>TRBD2|16|TRBV11-2|.|TRBJ2-1
TGTGCCAGCAGCGGGACTAGCGGGGGGGCGAGCAATGAGCAGTTCTTC
CASSGTSGGASNEQFF
>.|16|TRBV24-1|.|TRBJ2-1
TGTGCCACCAGTGACCCCGGCGGCCCCGCCTTGGATGAGCAGTTCTTC
CATSDPGGPALDEQFF